The TCR beta chain under discussion was sequenced for a study of sequential checkpoint blockade in melanoma. Across the whole study: Arm A got nivolumab then ipilimumab; arm B the reverse, 1:1.

Method: immunoSEQ multiplex PCR; TCRdb's copy keeps in-frame clones and lacks some. Of roughly 20,000 clones listed, around 30% are singletons. General observations from the study: T-cell fraction and clonality followed PD-L1 and CD8+ counts, not mutational load.

Sample treatment: randomized to nivolumab then ipilimumab (arm A) or the reverse (arm B). No patient had prior DNA-damaging chemotherapy. For this clone: What it binds is unknown.

This receptor was obtained from a human donor with melanoma. Sequences were derived from tumor tissue (inferred from file names), sampled from a patient given nivolumab and ipilimumab in sequence.

The CDR3 protein is CAWSVRWTYNEQFF. The CDR3 DNA follows: TGTGCCTGGAGTGTACGGTGGACCTACAATGAGCAGTTCTTC. The chain links TRBV30 to TRBJ2-1; D remains ambiguous. Germline-derived CDR1 and CDR2 are GTSNPN and SVGIG (reference sequence). The CDR3 is made up of 14 amino acids. With 0 bases removed from V and 2 bases from J, the gap between germline ends came to 8 bases. Filled out from reference TRBV30 and TRBJ2-1, the complete variable domain reads SQTIHQWPATLVQPVGSPLSLECTVEGTSNPNLYWYRQAAGRGLQLLFYSVGIGQISSEVPQNLSASRPQDRQFILSSKKLLLSDSGFYLCAWSVRWTYNEQFFGPGTRLTVL.